One T cell receptor beta chain is described in this entry. Its antigen target is currently unknown. It has no much larger one-base neighbor in the sample; base qualities were not kept. This sample was included in a study of blood T cells in healthy people across ages (dated by TCRdb to about 2015). Regarding the complete study: In model experiments, roughly one uniquely barcoded TCR beta cDNA molecule per two T cells was captured by template switching. Age-related changes in TCR beta repertoire diversity were measured in the study by deep sequencing normalized with unique cDNA molecular identifiers. Four age groups were formed from the donors: young (average roughly 16 years), middle-aged (around 41), aged (approximately 60) and long-lived (less than 85). To avoid experimental bias, donors of different ages were distributed randomly across sequencing lanes. Using the same blood draw, the study looked at two additional independent replicas of 1 million unique cDNA reads for two donors, one aged 18 to 29 and the other aged 80 or older. What the research found in general, with its limitations: The CMV infection status of donors was not known, potentially confounding age-related changes in expanded clonotypes. Estimates of total diversity based on one million sequenced T cells were considered lower bounds and underestimates. Compared with the aged group, the long-lived group had more naive CD4+ T cells, fewer expanded clones and increased TCR diversity, a pattern suggesting age selection. Since profiling was done on bulk unsorted PBMCs, naive and antigen-experienced compartments could not be conclusively compared. The percentage of naive T cells measured by flow cytometry correlated strongly with observed TCR beta diversity. As age increased, observed TCR beta diversity per million T cells dropped in a roughly linear way, and a significant reduction was already evident by age 40.

Systemically healthy Caucasian individuals from Russia, around 38 in total and aged about 6 to 95 years, were included as donors. Each donor gave ten milliliters of peripheral blood, collected into EDTA-treated Vacutainer tubes. Ficoll-Paque density-gradient centrifugation was used to isolate PBMCs, with at least 6 million per sample. Trizol reagent was used to extract total RNA from PBMCs, with at least 5 micrograms per sample. Naive CD45RAhigh/CD27high T cell percentages were measured by flow cytometry on a PBMC aliquot from every donor. Library preparation was by 5' RACE. TCRdb records Illumina HiSeq 2500 as the sequencer. A second PCR of roughly 6 to 11 cycles was performed with a sample-barcoded 5' primer and a J-beta primer mix. A template-switch 5' adaptor carrying 12 random nucleotides introduced a unique molecular identifier onto each TCR beta cDNA molecule. Each sample yielded at least 2.5 million CDR3-containing paired-end reads. First-strand cDNA synthesis was performed from all RNA using the Mint cDNA synthesis kit, with priming by a TRBC-specific oligonucleotide. All cDNA was treated with uracil-DNA glycosylase and then went through a first 18-cycle PCR with the universal primers M1SS and BC2_uni_R. As for how the authors treated the data: Each sample was normalized by randomly selecting 1 million high-quality reads, each carrying a distinct molecular identifier. Instead of being binned into consensus sequences, reads with shared molecular identifiers were discarded. CDR3 identification, clonotype clustering and error correction used MiTCR with a Q25 quality threshold and the strictest error-elimination algorithm. A nonparametric unseen species model with Euler transformation was used to estimate a lower bound on total TCR beta diversity. In-frame beta chains were kept once TCRdb had trimmed the public reads at Q25 with fastp and called clones with MiXCR. Each CDR3 protein appears once, grouped with its most common genes and DNA. TCRdb, not the original authors, processed these V and J calls. In all, the sample holds about 1.4 million distinct CDR3 sequences, and 59% of those were seen once. The ten largest clones add up to 5.5% to 8% of the sample.

The sample consisted of blood. The TCR was taken from a man aged 18-30 years in good health.

The sequenced DNA: TGTGCCAGCAGCTTAGATGGTGGATCTGGGGCCAACGTCCTGACTTTC. Its translation is CASSLDGGSGANVLTF. Rearrangement joined TRBV7-9 to TRBJ2-6; too little of a D gene remains to name it. The trim is 1 base for V and 1 base for J, with a gap of 8 bases between the germline ends. The CDR3 runs 16 amino acids, cysteine and phenylalanine included. Just the 48-base CDR3 DNA is kept, in frame starting at base 1. Via the germline V gene (reference sequence), CDR1 is SEHNR and CDR2 FQNEAQ.